Listed here is a single T cell receptor beta chain. Sequenced by immunoSEQ multiplex PCR; TCRdb stores in-frame clones only, minus some. This sample has roughly 250,000 clones, with 75% to 90% found just once. CDR1 is SGDLS and CDR2 is YYNGEE in the germline V gene. The CDR3 length is 14 residues. Trimming removed 6 bases from V and 4 bases from J; junction bases left unmatched: 7. This sample stems from a study of blood T cell repertoires in COVID-19. The TCR sequence derives from a woman aged 40 to 50 who had been exposed to COVID-19. The rearrangement uses TRBV9 and TRBJ2-1, with 7 bases identical to TRBD2. What was sequenced was PBMCs or T cells enriched from blood (not recorded which). The chain's CDR3 is CASNRGLEYNEQFF. CDR3 in DNA: TGTGCCAGCAACAGAGGACTAGAGTACAATGAGCAGTTCTTC. Full variable domain (remainder filled in from reference TRBV9 and TRBJ2-1): DSGVTQTPKHLITATGQRVTLRCSPRSGDLSVYWYQQSLDQGLQFLIQYYNGEERAKGNILERFSAQQFPDLHSELNLSSLELGDSALYFCASNRGLEYNEQFFGPGTRLTVL.